This TCR beta chain was sequenced during a study of T cell changes during pregnancy in multiple sclerosis. Produced via immunoSEQ multiplex PCR; TCRdb's table is partial and in-frame only. The sample records 30,000 to 45,000 clones, about nine tenths being singletons. CDR1 and CDR2 from the germline V gene are ENHRY and SYGVKD. The ends were cut back, 4 bases at V and 3 bases at J, with 13 bases in the middle. This CDR3 region has 14 residues. This specimen consisted of CD8+ T cells from peripheral blood mononuclear cells, obtained after pregnancy. The clonotype comes from a female donor with multiple sclerosis, enrolled in a pregnancy study. V and J are TRBV10-3 and TRBJ2-7, with D possibly TRBD1 on 6 matching bases. The CDR3 region has the DNA TGTGCCATCAGTGCCAGGGGCCAACACTACGAGCAGTACTTC. Its protein product is CAISARGQHYEQYF.